Given below is one T cell receptor (beta chain) in context. The sample is drawn from a study of blood T cell repertoires in COVID-19. The method was immunoSEQ multiplex PCR; TCRdb's version includes in-frame clones alone and lacks a portion of them. Of under 150,000 clones in the sample, about four fifths were seen once. This CDR3 spans 14 amino acids. Germline V gene lookup returns CDR1 DFQATT and CDR2 SNEGSKA (reference sequence). The ends were cut back, 3 bases at V and 6 bases at J, with 17 bases in the middle. The source is a woman aged 45-65 years who had been exposed to COVID-19. The chain uses TRBV20-1 and TRBJ1-2; D perhaps matches TRBD1 (6 bases). Sequencing was done on a sample of PBMCs or T cells enriched from blood (not recorded which). The CDR3 here is CSASSAWQGHGYTF. The CDR3 nucleotides read TGCAGTGCTAGTAGTGCCTGGCAGGGGCATGGCTACACCTTC.